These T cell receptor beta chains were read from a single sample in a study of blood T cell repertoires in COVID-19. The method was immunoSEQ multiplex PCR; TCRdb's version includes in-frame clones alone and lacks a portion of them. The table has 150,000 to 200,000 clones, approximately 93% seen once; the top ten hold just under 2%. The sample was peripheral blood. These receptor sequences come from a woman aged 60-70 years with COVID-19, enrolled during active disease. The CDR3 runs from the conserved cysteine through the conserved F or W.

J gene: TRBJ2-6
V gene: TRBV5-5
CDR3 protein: CASSGRDRGSGANVLTF

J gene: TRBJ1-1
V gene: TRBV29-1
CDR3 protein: CSASQGNTEAFF

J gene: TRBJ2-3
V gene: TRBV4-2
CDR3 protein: CASSQDSTGGGPGTDTQYF

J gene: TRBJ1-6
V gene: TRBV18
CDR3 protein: CASSPSSGQGSPLHF

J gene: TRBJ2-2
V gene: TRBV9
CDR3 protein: CASRQHLGTSGELFF

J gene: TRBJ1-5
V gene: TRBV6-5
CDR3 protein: CASATGSNQPQHF

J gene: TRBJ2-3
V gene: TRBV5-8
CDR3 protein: CASSSRTSTDTQYF

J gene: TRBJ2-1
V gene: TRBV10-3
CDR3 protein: CAISDLLAGGRNEQFF

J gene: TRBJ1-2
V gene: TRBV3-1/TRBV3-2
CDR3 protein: CASSQAPGNYGYTF

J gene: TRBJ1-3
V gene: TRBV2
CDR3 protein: CASIRDRGTPNTIYF

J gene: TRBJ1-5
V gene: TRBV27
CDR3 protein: CASSLQGRQPQHF

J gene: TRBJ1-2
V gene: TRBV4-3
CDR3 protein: CASSQGLLENYGYTF

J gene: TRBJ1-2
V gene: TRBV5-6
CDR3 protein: CASSLPSNYGYTF

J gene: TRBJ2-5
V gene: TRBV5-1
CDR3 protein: CASSLGLAGGSETQYF

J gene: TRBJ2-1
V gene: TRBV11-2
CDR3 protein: CASSLNRGNEQFF

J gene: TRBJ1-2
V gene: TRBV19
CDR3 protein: CASSFGGNYGYTF

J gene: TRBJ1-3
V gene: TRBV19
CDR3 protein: CASSRPGLLQTGNTIYF

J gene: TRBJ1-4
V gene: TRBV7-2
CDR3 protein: CASRDGTNNEKLFF

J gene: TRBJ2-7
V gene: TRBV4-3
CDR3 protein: CASSPELDRAHEQYF

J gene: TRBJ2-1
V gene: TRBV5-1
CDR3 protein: CASSLVGQGSNEQFF

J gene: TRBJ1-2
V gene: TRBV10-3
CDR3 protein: CAISEGVNRGSYGYTF

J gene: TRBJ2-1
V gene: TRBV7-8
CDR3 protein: CASSLMGLAGGNEQFF

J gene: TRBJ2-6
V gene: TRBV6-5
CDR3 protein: CASSLTGSGANVLTF

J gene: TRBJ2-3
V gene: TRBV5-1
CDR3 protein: CASSQGRATDTQYF

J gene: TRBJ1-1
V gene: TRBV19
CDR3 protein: CASSTTGNTEAFF

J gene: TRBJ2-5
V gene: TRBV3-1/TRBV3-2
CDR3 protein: CASTLRLARETQYF

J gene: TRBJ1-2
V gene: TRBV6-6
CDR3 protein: CASSPRQNYGYTF

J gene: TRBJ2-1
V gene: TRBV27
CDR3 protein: CASSLSRGSSYNEQFF

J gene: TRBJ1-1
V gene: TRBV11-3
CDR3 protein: CASSLEGEDTEAFF

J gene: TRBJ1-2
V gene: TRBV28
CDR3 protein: CASSDFSAPNYGYTF

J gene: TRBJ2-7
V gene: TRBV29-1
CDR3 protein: CSVDRTPSYEQYF

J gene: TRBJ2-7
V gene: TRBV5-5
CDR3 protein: CASSLNAGRGSYEQYF

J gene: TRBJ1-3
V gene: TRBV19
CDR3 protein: CASSLYSSGNTIYF

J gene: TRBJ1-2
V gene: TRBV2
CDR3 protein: CASSETPRAAGYTF

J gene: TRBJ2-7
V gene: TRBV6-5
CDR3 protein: CASSRQVGEQYF

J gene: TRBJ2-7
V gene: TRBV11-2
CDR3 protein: CASSLAGNYEQYF

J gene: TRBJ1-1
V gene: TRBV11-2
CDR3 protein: CASSGTGTTEAFF

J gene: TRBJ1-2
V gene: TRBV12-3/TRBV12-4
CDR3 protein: CASSSILTDGYTF

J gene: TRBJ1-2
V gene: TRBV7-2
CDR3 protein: CASSQDTYGYTF

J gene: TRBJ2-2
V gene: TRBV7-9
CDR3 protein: CASSLVGTSGNTGELFF

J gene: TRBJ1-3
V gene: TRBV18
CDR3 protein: CASSTGVAGNTIYF

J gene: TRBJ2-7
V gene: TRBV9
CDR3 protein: CASSGGGYEQYF

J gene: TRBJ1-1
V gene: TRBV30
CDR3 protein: CAWRRGRLNTEAFF

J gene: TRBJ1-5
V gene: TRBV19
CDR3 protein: CASSIKPPGPQHF

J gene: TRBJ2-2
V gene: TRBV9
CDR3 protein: CASSVGGGANTGELFF

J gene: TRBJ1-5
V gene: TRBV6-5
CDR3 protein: CASSSRTGSNQPQHF

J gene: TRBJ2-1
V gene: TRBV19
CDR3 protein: CASSIDLGSGVNEQFF

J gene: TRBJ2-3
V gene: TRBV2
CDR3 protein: CASSIDRGGTDTQYF

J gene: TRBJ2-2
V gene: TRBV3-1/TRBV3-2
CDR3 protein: CASSHTISGGELFF

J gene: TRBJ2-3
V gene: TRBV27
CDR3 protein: CASSLYPGTVGLVADTQYF

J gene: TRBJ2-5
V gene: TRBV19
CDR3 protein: CASSIRSTGQETQYF

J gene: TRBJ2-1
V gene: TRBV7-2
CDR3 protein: CASSVTGGPRYNEQFF

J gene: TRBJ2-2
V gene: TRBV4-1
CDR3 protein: CASSQPGLAGGYTGELFF

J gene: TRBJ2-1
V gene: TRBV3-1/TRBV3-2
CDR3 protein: CASSQAGRGLAGGNEQFF

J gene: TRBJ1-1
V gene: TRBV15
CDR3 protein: CATRPGPGTEAFF